This T cell receptor beta chain was sequenced during a study of blood T cell repertoires in COVID-19. Study details: Sites across the United States, Italy and Spain contributed samples from acute and convalescent COVID-19. T cells, B-cell-depleted T cells, or PBMCs provided the cDNA or gDNA that served as material.

The CDR3 runs 15 residues. Germline-derived CDR1 and CDR2 are SGHRS and YFSETQ. Trimming shortened V by 0 bases and J by 5 bases, and 9 bases separated the two germline ends. In the source study's methods: Reference gene primers were amplified, and this amplification served to estimate nucleated cell counts. Data came from immunoSEQ multiplex PCR; TCRdb stores just in-frame clones and leaves some out. That table is the source of V, J and clone size, and D and trimming were worked out from the DNA. The sample lists 100,000 or so clones, about 81% occurring once. The sequence was collected from a woman aged 55-69 years with acute or convalescent COVID-19. The material sequenced was peripheral blood. The chain joins TRBV5-1 to TRBJ1-6; D gene uncertain. This CDR3 reads CASSLDPADNSPLHF. The CDR3, as DNA: TGCGCCAGCAGCTTGGACCCAGCGGATAATTCACCCCTCCACTTT.